The 23 T cell receptor beta chains in this list originate from one sample, sequenced in a study of patients and donors after allogeneic stem cell transplantation. TCRdb re-derived calls from the RT-PCR reads in MiXCR, one entry per CDR3 protein. The table lists about 960,000 distinct CDR3 sequences, 18% of them singletons. Sequenced sample: blood, either unsorted or a sorted T cell fraction (not recorded which). Receptor source: a human donor who was either an allogeneic HSCT recipient or a stem cell or donor lymphocyte infusion donor (not recorded which). It is not recorded whose cells these are; they may come from a transplant donor.

The chain uses TRBV30 and TRBJ2-7; 8 bases are shared with TRBD2. CDR3 size: 19 residues. J was trimmed by 3 bases and V by 1 base; bases with no gene match: 20. In germline, CDR1 is GTSNPN, CDR2 SVGIG (reference sequence). The CDR3 protein is CAWSGWTVSGKVSFYEQYF. The CDR3 DNA reads as TGTGCCTGGAGTGGCTGGACGGTTAGCGGGAAGGTCTCATTCTACGAGCAGTACTTC. The entire variable domain, with the rest obtained from reference TRBV30 and TRBJ2-7, is as follows: SQTIHQWPATLVQPVGSPLSLECTVEGTSNPNLYWYRQAAGRGLQLLFYSVGIGQISSEVPQNLSASRPQDRQFILSSKKLLLSDSGFYLCAWSGWTVSGKVSFYEQYFGPGTRLTVT.

Concerning this clonotype: A read error may produce the germline difference seen at one junction end. The V gene is TRBV7-7, the J gene TRBJ2-3; D is unresolved. CDR3 length: 15 amino acids. CDR1 is SSHAT and CDR2 is FNYEAQ in the germline V gene (reference sequence). The CDR3 region has the DNA TGTGCTAGCAGCTTAACTGGCTCCCCGATAGATACGCAGTATTTT. Amino acid sequence: CASSLTGSPIDTQYF.

The rearrangement uses TRBV12-3 or TRBV12-4 and TRBJ1-1; unclear D gene. The germline V and J ends were trimmed by 5 bases and 7 bases, with 17 bases remaining between them. The CDR3 covers 14 residues. This CDR3 reads CASSPGVGSIEAFF. CDR3 nucleotide sequence: TGTGCCAGCAGTCCCGGTGTTGGGTCGATTGAAGCTTTCTTT.

This clonotype was observed a few times. This chain links TRBV3-1 with TRBJ1-1; a weak D match, TRBD1 (6 bases). Germline V gene sequence: CDR1 LGHDT, CDR2 YNNKEL (reference sequence). The CDR3 has 17 residues. Trimming cost V 1 base and J 5 bases, with 20 bases left between them. The DNA for the CDR3 is TGTGCCAGCAGCCAAGTGAACGGACAGACCCTGGGGACTGAAGCTTTCTTT. Its translation: CASSQVNGQTLGTEAFF.

The chain couples TRBV7-7 to TRBJ2-7; 11 nucleotides match TRBD1. The CDR3 covers 16 residues. J lost 4 bases, V lost 5 bases, and 10 bases had no gene match. CDR1 is SSHAT and CDR2 is FNYEAQ in the germline V gene (reference sequence). The CDR3 reads CASSPGQGARGYEQYF. As DNA, the CDR3 is TGTGCCAGCAGCCCCGGACAGGGGGCGCGGGGATACGAGCAGTACTTC.

This clonotype was seen only a few times. This chain joins TRBV6-1 and TRBJ1-6, with TRBD1 matching over 9 bases. The CDR3 sequence is 16 residues long. Per germline, CDR1 MNHNS and CDR2 SASEGT. V shed 6 bases and J 5 bases; nucleotides not matched to a gene: 8. CDR3 protein: CASRRPRTGDNSPLHF. In nucleotides, the CDR3 is TGTGCCAGCAGACGCCCTCGGACAGGGGATAATTCACCCCTCCACTTT.

This clonotype occurred a few times. The chain employs TRBV20-1 and TRBJ1-2; TRBD1 agrees at 10 bases. After removal of 4 bases from V and 5 bases from J, the junction contained 10 bases not matched to a gene. Germline CDR1 reads DFQATT; CDR2 reads SNEGSKA (reference sequence). CDR3 length: 15 residues. CDR3 region: CSAKGQGTGLYGYTF. The CDR3 nucleotides read TGCAGTGCTAAGGGACAGGGGACTGGTTTATATGGCTACACCTTC.

This clonotype was counted only a few times. The chain carries TRBV29-1 and TRBJ2-3, with 9 bases identical to TRBD2. Germline V gene lookup returns CDR1 SQVTM and CDR2 ANQGSEA. This CDR3 contains 16 residues. The trim removed 2 bases at V and 1 base at J, leaving 7 bases unmatched. The CDR3 DNA reads TGCAGCGTTGAACAGCGGGAGGTTCGGGGCACAGATACGCAGTATTTT. Translated: CSVEQREVRGTDTQYF.

V and J are TRBV5-5 and TRBJ1-1; TRBD1 is a possible D gene (5 bases). The CDR3 is 15 residues long. Trimming removed 2 bases at V and 2 bases at J, with 13 bases between. Germline V lookup: CDR1 SGHKS, CDR2 YYEKEE (reference sequence). CDR3 sequence: CASSLGAVKNTEAFF. CDR3 in DNA: TGTGCCAGCAGCTTAGGGGCAGTGAAAAACACTGAAGCTTTCTTT. The complete variable domain, with remaining parts taken from reference TRBV5-5 and TRBJ1-1, reads DAGVTQSPTHLIKTRGQQVTLRCSPISGHKSVSWYQQVLGQGPQFIFQYYEKEERGRGNFPDRFSARQFPNYSSELNVNALLLGDSALYLCASSLGAVKNTEAFFGQGTRLTVV.

As to this clonotype: At one boundary the junction diverges from the germline segment, which might be a read error. V and J are TRBV2 and TRBJ2-1; either TRBD1 or TRBD2 may fit D (5 bases each). Per germline, CDR1 SNHLY and CDR2 FYNNEI. This CDR3 has 14 residues. The CDR3 region has the DNA TGTGCCAGTCCACGCCGGGACCCCAACAATGAGCAGCTCTTC. Its protein is CASPRRDPNNEQLF.

This chain joins TRBV19 and TRBJ1-3; 7 bases map to TRBD1. In germline, CDR1 is LNHDA, CDR2 SQIVND (reference sequence). This CDR3 is 16 amino acids long. V lost 5 bases and J lost 0; bases outside the gene matches: 7. Here the CDR3 DNA reads TGTGCCAGTAGTGGAGTACAGGGGAGCTCTGGAAACACCATATATTTT. Amino acids: CASSGVQGSSGNTIYF.

The rearrangement joins TRBV12-3 or TRBV12-4 to TRBJ1-1; 8 bases map to TRBD1. J gave up 4 bases and V 3 bases, and 13 bases lay outside the gene matches. CDR3 length: 17 amino acids. CDR3 DNA: TGTGCCAGCAGTTTTATAAGTCTGACAGGGGAGAGCACTGAAGCTTTCTTT. It encodes CASSFISLTGESTEAFF.

J is TRBJ2-7 and V is TRBV9; 9 nucleotides agree with TRBD2. Germline values: CDR1 SGDLS, CDR2 YYNGEE. Unmatched junction bases numbered 8, after V lost 1 base and J lost 3 bases. The CDR3 spans 16 residues. This CDR3 reads CASSVTSGLGNYEQYF. In nucleotides, the CDR3 is TGTGCCAGCAGCGTAACTAGCGGGTTGGGAAACTACGAGCAGTACTTC.

This clonotype was seen a few times. V and J are TRBV2 and TRBJ2-3; the match to TRBD2 covers 13 bases. The CDR3 consists of 15 residues. From germline, CDR1 is SNHLY and CDR2 FYNNEI. V lost 7 bases, J lost 6 bases, and 7 bases stayed unmatched. The CDR3 DNA is TGTGCCAGCAACGGACTAGCGGGAGTTGGCGATACGCAGTATTTT. Translated, it gives CASNGLAGVGDTQYF.

In its sample, this clonotype was seen a few times. The chain links TRBV3-1 to TRBJ1-6; D is perhaps TRBD1 (5 bases). V lost 4 bases, J lost 11 bases, and 15 bases lay in between. Germline-derived CDR1 and CDR2 are LGHDT and YNNKEL (reference sequence). The CDR3 spans 14 residues. Written as DNA, the CDR3 is TGTGCCAGCAGCCGTGGGGCGGTGGTGACACCCCTCCACTTT. Its protein product is CASSRGAVVTPLHF.

This clonotype was observed at least ten times. This rearrangement joins TRBV12-3 or TRBV12-4 to TRBJ1-6; 10 bases are shared with TRBD1. CDR3 length: 18 amino acids. V dropped 1 base and J dropped 1; count of bases not matched to a gene: 4. This CDR3 reads CASSLVRGQGSYNSPLHF. In DNA, the CDR3 is TGTGCCAGCAGTTTAGTTCGGGGACAGGGGTCCTATAATTCACCCCTCCACTTT.

The rearrangement links TRBV14 to TRBJ2-5; D is unresolved. Trimming removed 6 bases at V and 9 bases at J, with 14 bases between. CDR1 is SGHDN and CDR2 is FVKESK in the germline V gene. The CDR3 covers 12 residues. The CDR3 sequence: CASRPTVGAQYF. CDR3 bases: TGTGCCAGCAGGCCCACCGTCGGAGCCCAGTACTTC.

In this sample, this clonotype turned up a few times. This chain joins TRBV20-1 and TRBJ1-3, with D maybe TRBD1 (6 bases). This CDR3 comprises 15 residues. V was trimmed by 2 bases and J by 0 bases, leaving 11 bases between them. CDR1 is DFQATT, CDR2 SNEGSKA, per germline (reference sequence). DNA for the CDR3: TGCAGTGCTAGACCAGACAGGAGCTCTGGAAACACCATATATTTT. It specifies CSARPDRSSGNTIYF.

This clonotype was seen a handful of times. This chain links TRBV15 with TRBJ1-1; D gene ambiguous. CDR1 and CDR2 from the germline V gene are LNHNV and YYDKDF (reference sequence). The length of the CDR3 is 13 residues. Deletions cut 0 bases from V and 5 bases from J, with 7 bases between. The CDR3 spells CATSRDLLTEAFF. The CDR3 DNA sequence: TGTGCCACCAGCAGAGATCTTTTAACTGAAGCTTTCTTT.

The gene calls are TRBV7-9 and TRBJ2-1; D unclear. Germline CDR1 SEHNR, CDR2 FQNEAQ (reference sequence). The ends were cut back, 2 bases at V and 0 bases at J, with 5 bases in the middle. The CDR3 runs to 14 residues. The CDR3 DNA is TGTGCCAGCAGCTTAAAAATCTCCTACAATGAGCAGTTCTTC. Protein sequence: CASSLKISYNEQFF.

The V and J genes are TRBV27 and TRBJ2-7; D may correspond to TRBD1 or TRBD2 (5 bases each). Germline loops: CDR1 MNHEY, CDR2 SMNVEV (reference sequence). This CDR3 has 13 amino acids. V lost 3 bases and J lost 6, with 12 bases in between. This CDR3 reads CASSFGTGREQYF. The CDR3 nucleotides read TGTGCCAGCAGTTTCGGCACGGGGCGCGAGCAGTACTTC.

This clonotype was counted only a few times. This sequence joins TRBV15 and TRBJ2-3; D might be TRBD2 (5 bases). V was trimmed by 2 bases and J by 2 bases, leaving 11 bases between them. Looked up from germline, CDR1 is LNHNV and CDR2 is YYDKDF (reference sequence). The CDR3 is made up of 15 amino acids. DNA of the CDR3: TGTGCCACCAGCAGACATCCGGGATTCACAGATACGCAGTATTTT. Amino acids: CATSRHPGFTDTQYF.

The V gene is TRBV20-1, the J gene TRBJ1-2; 12 bases agree with TRBD1. Trimming took 0 bases from V and 7 from J; bases not matched to a gene: 12. CDR3 size: 17 residues. Germline V gene data show CDR1 as DFQATT and CDR2 as SNEGSKA (reference sequence). The CDR3 is CSARDRRGDRGRPGYTF. The CDR3 DNA follows: TGCAGTGCTAGAGATCGGAGGGGGGACAGGGGGCGTCCTGGCTACACCTTC.